These T cell receptor beta chains were read from a single sample in a study of T cell responses to AZD1222 COVID-19 vaccine. The table came from immunoSEQ multiplex PCR; TCRdb's copy has only in-frame clones and leaves some out. The table has 110,000 or so clones, 82% seen once. This material consisted of peripheral blood, taken on day 0 of AZD1222 vaccination. The source of these receptors is an adult in good health. The CDR3 runs from the conserved cysteine through the conserved F or W. Each record gives: J gene, clone size, V gene, D gene, CDR3 protein, CDR3 DNA. D genes are given only for firm matches. Only some rows state a clone size, as once, few, many or a class for expanded clones.

TRBJ2-1	many	TRBV4-2	TRBD2	CASSPGVAGEYEQFF	TGTGCCAGCAGTCCGGGGGTAGCGGGGGAATACGAGCAGTTCTTC
TRBJ2-1	.	TRBV20-1	TRBD2	CSASKASGSYNEQFF	TGCAGTGCTAGTAAGGCTAGCGGTTCTTACAATGAGCAGTTCTTC
TRBJ1-5	.	TRBV5-6	.	CASSPGGTHPQHF	TGTGCCAGCAGCCCCGGGGGGACACATCCCCAGCATTTT
TRBJ1-4	few	TRBV5-1	.	CASSSGRSDEKLFF	TGCGCCAGCAGCTCGGGTCGATCGGATGAAAAACTGTTTTTT
TRBJ2-7	.	TRBV5-4	.	CASSQDSKAYEQYF	TGTGCCAGCAGCCAGGACTCGAAAGCCTACGAGCAGTACTTC
TRBJ2-7	.	TRBV5-5	.	CASSFAGAYYEQYF	TGTGCCAGCAGCTTCGCAGGGGCCTATTACGAGCAGTACTTC
TRBJ1-4	.	TRBV30	.	CACSPNGAASEKLFF	TGTGCCTGCTCACCCAACGGGGCCGCGAGTGAAAAACTGTTTTTT
TRBJ2-1	few	TRBV10-1	TRBD2	CASRVYGLAGAYNEQFF	TGCGCCAGCAGGGTTTATGGACTAGCGGGGGCCTACAATGAGCAGTTCTTC
TRBJ2-6	once	TRBV5-6	.	CASSLDSGANVLTF	TGTGCCAGCAGCTTAGACTCTGGGGCCAACGTCCTGACTTTC
TRBJ2-3	.	TRBV20-1	.	CSAFESDTQYF	TGCAGTGCCTTCGAATCGGATACGCAGTATTTT
TRBJ1-6	.	TRBV6-5	.	CASRRTGANSPLHF	TGTGCCAGCAGACGGACTGGAGCCAATTCACCCCTCCACTTT
TRBJ2-7	.	TRBV15	.	CATSRDGIAVAYEQYF	TGTGCCACCAGCAGAGATGGGATAGCGGTGGCCTACGAGCAGTACTTC
TRBJ2-3	.	TRBV5-4	.	CASSSISSTDTQYF	TGTGCCAGCAGCTCAATCTCTAGCACAGATACGCAGTATTTT
TRBJ1-4	.	TRBV13	.	CASSLTGGHGEKLFF	TGTGCCAGCAGCTTAACGGGAGGGCACGGTGAAAAACTGTTTTTT
TRBJ1-2	once	TRBV6-1	.	CASSEGGALGYGYTF	TGTGCCAGCAGTGAAGGGGGGGCCCTCGGATATGGCTACACCTTC
TRBJ2-7	.	TRBV12-5	.	CASGLPKTAGAIYEQYF	TGTGCTAGTGGTTTGCCTAAAACAGCAGGGGCCATCTACGAGCAGTACTTC
TRBJ1-2	few	TRBV7-8	.	CASSSLRARVYGYTF	TGTGCCAGCAGCTCCCTTAGGGCCAGGGTCTATGGCTACACCTTC